These 28 T cell receptor beta chains originate from one sample sequenced in a study of T-cell memory formation after mild COVID-19. TCRdb processed the 5' RACE reads anew with MiXCR; each CDR3 protein has one entry. The data show more than 250,000 distinct CDR3 sequences, under 20% seen once. Input material: PBMCs or a T cell subset sorted from them (not recorded which). The receptors come from a man aged 18 to 30 who had mild COVID-19 (a few samples of this study predate the infection). Cell type and time point are not known.

The chain employs TRBV29-1 and TRBJ1-2; 12 bases line up with TRBD1. Germline values: CDR1 SQVTM, CDR2 ANQGSEA. CDR3 length equals 15 residues. V shed 6 bases and J 7 bases; nucleotides not matched to a gene: 12. CDR3 in DNA: TGCAGCGTCGCGATCCCGGGACAGGGGGCGCGTGGCTACACCTTC. Translation: CSVAIPGQGARGYTF.

This rearrangement joins TRBV20-1 to TRBJ2-3; D gene ambiguous. V was trimmed by 6 bases and J by 7 bases, leaving 17 bases between them. The CDR3 sequence is 13 residues long. Per germline, CDR1 DFQATT and CDR2 SNEGSKA (reference sequence). CDR3 nucleotides: TGCAGTGCCCAGAACATCAGGAATCATACGCAGTATTTT. Translating gives CSAQNIRNHTQYF.

The genes are TRBV6-2 or TRBV6-3 and TRBJ1-5, with TRBD1 matching 7 bases. The CDR3 spans 17 residues. Trimming removed 2 bases from V and 0 bases from J; junction bases left unmatched: 7. Per germline, CDR1 MNHEY and CDR2 SVGEGT. The CDR3, as DNA: TGTGCCAGCAGTTACCCACAGGGGAGTCATAGCAATCAGCCCCAGCATTTT. This translates into CASSYPQGSHSNQPQHF.

J is TRBJ2-7 and V is TRBV6-6; either TRBD1 or TRBD2 may supply D (6 bases each). Trimming shortened V by 7 bases and J by 0 bases, and 13 bases separated the two germline ends. Germline CDR1 MNHNY, CDR2 SVGAGI (reference sequence). CDR3 length equals 14 residues. The CDR3 here is CASNPAGHSYEQYV. For the CDR3, the DNA is TGTGCCAGCAACCCGGCGGGACACTCCTACGAGCAGTACGTC.

This chain connects TRBV7-2 to TRBJ1-1; the D gene is possibly TRBD1 (5 bases). The CDR3 contains 14 residues. Deletions cut 5 bases from V and 4 bases from J, with 14 bases between. Germline CDR1 is SGHTA and CDR2 is FQGNSA. The CDR3 coding sequence is TGTGCCAGCAGCCGATATGCGGGGACCACTGAAGCTTTCTTT. Protein: CASSRYAGTTEAFF.

The chain joins TRBV27 to TRBJ2-2; D tentatively reads TRBD1 or TRBD2 (5 bases each). The CDR3 runs 15 residues. The ends were cut back, 5 bases at V and 9 bases at J, with 19 bases in the middle. Germline CDR1 is MNHEY and CDR2 is SMNVEV (reference sequence). As DNA, the CDR3 is TGTGCCAGCAGTAAAGGGACGGCCGGCCAGCGGGAGCTGTTTTTT. Its protein product is CASSKGTAGQRELFF.

The table lists this clonotype with many counts. The V and J genes are TRBV7-6 and TRBJ2-1, with D maybe TRBD1 (6 bases). Trimming took off 7 bases at V and 5 bases at J, with 18 bases between the two ends. This CDR3 spans 15 amino acids. The germline V gene encodes CDR1 SGHVS and CDR2 FNYEAQ. CDR3 residues: CASTEGGVWNNEQFF. DNA for the CDR3: TGTGCCAGCACCGAAGGGGGAGTTTGGAACAATGAGCAGTTCTTC.

This clonotype occurred a few times. The chain links TRBV20-1 to TRBJ2-1, with D unclear. Germline CDR1 reads DFQATT; CDR2 reads SNEGSKA (reference sequence). The CDR3 has 15 residues. Trimming took 0 bases from V and 2 from J, leaving 11 bases between them. Here the CDR3 DNA reads TGCAGTGCTAGAGAGGCGAGTCAGGCCTACAATGAGCAGTTCTTC. The encoded protein is CSAREASQAYNEQFF.

The V and J genes are TRBV5-4 and TRBJ2-7; 8 nucleotides line up with TRBD1. The V segment lost 4 bases and the J segment 3 bases; nucleotides outside the gene matches: 6. The CDR3 extends over 14 amino acids. The germline V gene encodes CDR1 SGHNT and CDR2 YYREEE (reference sequence). CDR3 nucleotides: TGTGCCAGCAGCACAGGGGGATCCCGCTACGAGCAGTACGTC. Amino acid sequence: CASSTGGSRYEQYV.

The chain's CDR3 is CASSYRTALRYF. CDR3 coding DNA: TGTGCCAGCAGCTATCGGACAGCCCTACGGTACTTC. The chain links TRBV7-2 to TRBJ2-7; perhaps TRBD1 as D (6 bases). The CDR3 runs 12 residues. Trimming left V 4 bases short and J 12 bases short, with 16 bases between. Germline CDR1 reads SGHTA; CDR2 reads FQGNSA.

This clonotype has a count of ten or more. V and J are TRBV2 and TRBJ1-6; no clear D. Germline values: CDR1 SNHLY, CDR2 FYNNEI. The CDR3 runs to 11 residues. The germline V and J ends were trimmed by 4 bases and 6 bases, with 1 base remaining between them. The CDR3 spells CASSGNSPLHF. The CDR3 bases are TGTGCCAGCAGTGGTAATTCACCCCTCCACTTT.

This clonotype was detected ten times or more. This chain uses TRBV20-1 with TRBJ2-7; D might be TRBD1 (6 bases). The CDR3 totals 12 residues. Germline CDR1 and CDR2: DFQATT and SNEGSKA (reference sequence). The V gene lost 8 bases and the J gene lost 4 bases, with 15 bases spanning the gap. In DNA form, the CDR3 reads TGCAGTACCCGGGACACTTCGTACGAGCAGTACTTC. Translating gives CSTRDTSYEQYF.

The chain links TRBV28 to TRBJ2-5, with TRBD1 identical over 8 bases. Trimming cost V 5 bases and J 1 base; bases outside gene matches: 3. Germline CDR1 MDHEN, CDR2 SYDVKM. The CDR3 contains 14 residues. CDR3 residues: CASSRTGRQETQYF. As DNA, the CDR3 is TGTGCCAGCAGTAGGACAGGGCGCCAAGAGACCCAGTACTTC.

In its sample, this clonotype was seen a few times. V and J are TRBV6-1 and TRBJ2-5; D gene ambiguous. This CDR3 has 15 amino acids. Germline V gene lookup returns CDR1 MNHNS and CDR2 SASEGT. The germline V and J ends were trimmed by 6 bases and 2 bases, with 16 bases remaining between them. CDR3 DNA sequence: TGTGCCAGCAGACCCATGTCTCGGGTTCAAGAGACCCAGTACTTC. It translates to CASRPMSRVQETQYF.

J is TRBJ2-3 and V is TRBV5-1, with 11 bases aligning to TRBD1. The CDR3 has 14 residues. Germline V gives CDR1 SGHRS, CDR2 YFSETQ. V dropped 3 bases and J dropped 4; count of bases not matched to a gene: 1. Written as DNA, the CDR3 is TGCGCCAGCAGCTGGGACAGGGGGTCAGATACGCAGTATTTT. Amino acid sequence: CASSWDRGSDTQYF.

This clonotype was found a few times. Compared with germline, one end of the junction differs, possibly owing to a read error. This chain links TRBV11-2 with TRBJ2-4, with TRBD2 as a possible D gene (6 bases). CDR3 length: 12 residues. From germline, CDR1 is SGHAT and CDR2 FQNNGV. CDR3 sequence: CASSGSGLSSHF. The CDR3 DNA sequence: TGTGCCAGCAGCGGGTCGGGACTCAGTTCGCACTTC.

This chain uses TRBV11-3 with TRBJ2-3; D may be TRBD1 or TRBD2 (7 bases each). Germline-derived CDR1 and CDR2 are SGHNT and YENEEA. The germline V and J ends were trimmed by 2 bases and 2 bases, with 14 bases remaining between them. This CDR3 is 16 amino acids long. CDR3 bases: TGTGCCAGCAGCTTAAGACAGGGAGGGCCCACAGATACGCAGTATTTT. It yields the protein CASSLRQGGPTDTQYF.

This CDR3 is CASSHRSYEQYV. The DNA of the CDR3 is TGTGCCAGCAGTCATCGCTCCTACGAGCAGTACGTC. The chain has TRBV6-2 or TRBV6-3 and TRBJ2-7; D not resolved. V was shortened by 5 bases and J by 0 bases, with 5 bases between the two germline ends. Germline V lookup: CDR1 MNHEY, CDR2 SVGEGT. There are 12 residues in the CDR3.

This clonotype was found a few times. The chain employs TRBV6-5 and TRBJ1-1; D gene uncertain. The CDR3 totals 15 residues. Germline lookup yields CDR1 MNHEY and CDR2 SVGAGI. The ends were cut back, 6 bases at V and 5 bases at J, with 19 bases in the middle. CDR3 region: CASRRSFDPRTEAFF. The CDR3 bases are TGTGCCAGCAGGAGGTCTTTTGACCCGAGGACTGAAGCTTTCTTT.

The table lists this clonotype with a few counts. Here the CDR3 DNA reads TGCGCCAGCAGCTCCGGGACAGGGGACGAGCAGTACGTC. Translating gives CASSSGTGDEQYV. The genes are TRBV5-1 and TRBJ2-7; 10 bases fit TRBD1. The CDR3 covers 13 residues. The J segment lost 5 bases and the V segment lost 3 bases, leaving 2 bases of the junction unmatched. From germline, CDR1 is SGHRS and CDR2 YFSETQ.

This clonotype was detected a few times. The chain couples TRBV4-3 to TRBJ2-5, with D tentatively TRBD2 (6 bases). Germline CDR1 is LGHNA and CDR2 is YSLEER. This CDR3 has 15 amino acids. V was pared by 0 bases and J by 2 bases, with 10 bases between. CDR3 DNA: TGCGCCAGCAGCCAAGAATGGCGGGGTCAAGAGACCCAGTACTTC. This translates into CASSQEWRGQETQYF.

This clonotype appeared a few times. The V gene is TRBV6-5, the J gene TRBJ2-3; D gene unclear. The CDR3 is 15 amino acids. V lost 0 bases to trimming and J lost 0 bases, with 7 bases between them. Germline loops: CDR1 MNHEY, CDR2 SVGAGI. In DNA, the CDR3 is TGTGCCAGCAGTTACTCGGCCAGTAGCACAGATACGCAGTATTTT. The encoded protein is CASSYSASSTDTQYF.

This clonotype showed up just a few times. The chain employs TRBV6-2 or TRBV6-3 and TRBJ1-2; D is undetermined. Germline V gene data show CDR1 as MNHEY and CDR2 as SVGEGT. With 2 bases removed from V and 5 bases from J, the gap between germline ends came to 9 bases. The CDR3 contains 13 residues. For the CDR3, the DNA is TGTGCCAGCAGTTACGACCCGGGTTATGGCTACACCTTC. Translated: CASSYDPGYGYTF.

This clonotype has a count of ten or more. The J gene is TRBJ1-5, the V gene TRBV4-3; TRBD1 might be the D (6 bases). The CDR3 is 15 residues long. Germline V CDR1 and CDR2: LGHNA, YSLEER. Trimming shortened V by 0 bases and J by 5 bases, and 11 bases separated the two germline ends. CDR3 nucleotides: TGCGCCAGCAGCCAAGATCAGGGGCGGTATCAGCCCCAGCATTTT. Its translation is CASSQDQGRYQPQHF.

This clonotype was counted between two and nine times. The CDR3 is CASSFSGGWTDTQYF. Written as DNA, the CDR3 is TGTGCCAGCAGCTTTAGCGGGGGGTGGACAGATACGCAGTATTTT. The V call is TRBV7-3, the J call TRBJ2-3; 10 bases fit TRBD2. V lost 3 bases to trimming and J lost 3 bases; unmatched junction nucleotides: 3. Germline values: CDR1 SGHTA, CDR2 FQGTGA. There are 15 residues in the CDR3.

V and J are TRBV10-3 and TRBJ2-5; TRBD2 agrees at 7 bases. This CDR3 contains 16 residues. The junction had 10 bases not matched to a gene; V was cut back by 2 bases and J by 4 bases. Germline V gene lookup returns CDR1 ENHRY and CDR2 SYGVKD. The CDR3 loop is CAISERASGRGETQYF. CDR3 sequence (DNA): TGTGCCATCAGTGAGAGGGCTAGCGGTAGGGGAGAGACCCAGTACTTC.

This clonotype was detected only a few times. The V call is TRBV20-1, the J call TRBJ2-3; 7 bases agree with TRBD2. This CDR3 spans 15 amino acids. Losses at the gene ends were 1 base for V and 4 bases for J; bases not matched to a gene: 8. The germline V gene has CDR1 DFQATT and CDR2 SNEGSKA (reference sequence). For the CDR3, the DNA is TGCAGTGCTAGAGTTTCGCTAGCGGCGGCAGATACGCAGTATTTT. Amino acids: CSARVSLAAADTQYF.

This clonotype showed up just a few times. The V call is TRBV27, the J call TRBJ1-6; 8 bases are shared with TRBD1. V gave up 4 bases and J gave up 0 bases; unmatched junction bases: 11. Germline V CDR1 and CDR2: MNHEY, SMNVEV (reference sequence). The CDR3 has 19 amino acids. CDR3 coding DNA: TGTGCCAGCAGTTCAGGGACAGGCCTATCGAGCTCCTATAATTCACCCCTCCACTTT. This codes for CASSSGTGLSSSYNSPLHF.